This T cell receptor (beta chain) emerged from a study of Ad26.COV2.S vaccination and SARS-CoV-2 variants. Turning to the study itself: Dosing was one shot or two shots 56 days apart. Study-wide results and limits: Vaccinees showed greater spike-specific TCR breadth than placebo recipients. People who got the vaccine or the placebo had similar non-spike TCR breadth.

Treatment specified: about 20 received Ad26.COV2.S at low or high dose, single or two shots; about five received placebo; per-sample allocation not given. Sampling was performed 63 days after the first vaccine or placebo injection. Ad26.COV2.S expressed prefusion-stabilized spike from the original Wuhan strain. Assay: immunoSEQ multiplex PCR; the TCRdb copy retains only in-frame clones and omits some. The sample yields more than 400,000 clones, roughly 88% seen once. Concerning this clone: The antigen is undetermined.

V lost 2 bases and J 6 bases, leaving 10 bases between the germline ends. Germline lookup yields CDR1 SNHLY and CDR2 FYNNEI. This CDR3 has 13 amino acids. This TCR was sampled from a person aged 18-65 years who received the Ad26.COV2.S COVID-19 vaccine or a placebo. The specimen comprised peripheral blood, sampled in a trial of Ad26.COV2.S vaccine versus placebo. The rearrangement links TRBV2 to TRBJ1-1; D is unresolved. This chain's CDR3 is CASSETRVAEAFF. The CDR3 nucleotides read TGTGCCAGCAGTGAAACCCGGGTGGCTGAAGCTTTCTTT.